Listed below are T cell receptor beta chains from one sample, sequenced in a study of blood T cell repertoires in COVID-19. Sequenced by immunoSEQ multiplex PCR; TCRdb stores in-frame clones only, minus some. Of 200,000 to 300,000 clones listed, approximately 78% were seen once; the top ten hold 12%. The sample taken for sequencing was peripheral blood. Every receptor here comes from a woman in her sixties with active or convalescent COVID-19. CDR3s include the opening cysteine and the closing phenylalanine or tryptophan. D genes are given only for firm matches. Clone size appears in some rows only: once, few, many, or a class for an expanded clone.

J: TRBJ2-7
size: once
V: TRBV28
D: TRBD1
DNA: TGTGCCAGCAGGGCCCGGGACAGGCGAACCTACGAGCAGTACTTC
CDR3: CASRARDRRTYEQYF

J: TRBJ2-2
size: .
V: TRBV18
D: .
DNA: TGTGCCAGCTCACCAGTACAGACCGGGGAGCTGTTTTTT
CDR3: CASSPVQTGELFF

J: TRBJ1-1
size: .
V: TRBV3-1/TRBV3-2
D: .
DNA: TGTGCCAGCAGCCGAAGGGGGGGGAACACTGAAGCTTTCTTT
CDR3: CASSRRGGNTEAFF

J: TRBJ1-6
size: .
V: TRBV7-2
D: .
DNA: TGTGCCAGCAGCCCACAGACAGTGTTCGATAATTCACCCCTCCACTTT
CDR3: CASSPQTVFDNSPLHF

J: TRBJ1-2
size: .
V: TRBV27
D: .
DNA: TGTGCCAGCAGTCCGACGTGGTGGGGGGAAGGCTACACCTTC
CDR3: CASSPTWWGEGYTF

J: TRBJ1-2
size: .
V: TRBV9
D: .
DNA: TGTGCCAGCAGCGTAGACGGTGGACTATCGGATAACTATGGCTACACCTTC
CDR3: CASSVDGGLSDNYGYTF

J: TRBJ1-2
size: .
V: TRBV2
D: TRBD1
DNA: TGTGCCAGCAGCGGGACAGGGCGAGGGGGCTACACCTTC
CDR3: CASSGTGRGGYTF

J: TRBJ2-3
size: .
V: TRBV19
D: TRBD1
DNA: TGTGCCAGTGTTCCCAGGGACAGACCGTGGGCGCAGTATTTT
CDR3: CASVPRDRPWAQYF

J: TRBJ1-2
size: .
V: TRBV3-1/TRBV3-2
D: TRBD1
DNA: TGTGCCAGCAGCCAAGGGGCAGGGGGGATTACCTATGGCTACACCTTC
CDR3: CASSQGAGGITYGYTF

J: TRBJ2-7
size: few
V: TRBV7-2
D: TRBD1
DNA: TGTGCCAGCAGGTGGACAGGGGGCCTAAACTACGAGCAGTACTTC
CDR3: CASRWTGGLNYEQYF

J: TRBJ1-6
size: .
V: TRBV18
D: TRBD1
DNA: TGTGCCAGCTCACCCCTTCCGGGACAGGATAATTCACCCCTCCACTTT
CDR3: CASSPLPGQDNSPLHF

J: TRBJ1-4
size: few
V: TRBV2
D: .
DNA: TGTGCCAGCAGATCACAGGGTCAGACTAATGAAAAACTGTTTTTT
CDR3: CASRSQGQTNEKLFF

J: TRBJ2-7
size: .
V: TRBV6-5
D: .
DNA: TGTGCCAGCACCCAGACCCTCTACAGGGACTACGAGCAGTACTTC
CDR3: CASTQTLYRDYEQYF

J: TRBJ1-1
size: .
V: TRBV5-5
D: TRBD1
DNA: TGTGCCAGCAGCTTGGCCCCGACAGGGGATTTTAACACTGAAGCTTTCTTT
CDR3: CASSLAPTGDFNTEAFF

J: TRBJ1-3
size: .
V: TRBV6-5
D: .
DNA: TGTGCCAGCAGTTACGGTGAACTTTCCTCTGGAAACACCATATATTTT
CDR3: CASSYGELSSGNTIYF

J: TRBJ1-1
size: .
V: TRBV6-5
D: .
DNA: TGTGCCAGCTCTCATTCGTTAGGGGTGAACACTGAAGCTTTCTTT
CDR3: CASSHSLGVNTEAFF

J: TRBJ1-6
size: .
V: TRBV1
D: .
DNA: TGCACCAGCAGCCCCTCGGACAGGGATGGGGCCTATAATTCACCCCTCCACTTT
CDR3: CTSSPSDRDGAYNSPLHF

J: TRBJ2-6
size: .
V: TRBV2
D: TRBD1
DNA: TGTGCCAGCAGCGGACAGGGCTTCTCTGGGGCCAACGTCCTGACTTTC
CDR3: CASSGQGFSGANVLTF

J: TRBJ2-7
size: .
V: TRBV11-2
D: TRBD2
DNA: TGTGCCAGCGGTCGGACTAGCATCTACGAGCAGTACTTC
CDR3: CASGRTSIYEQYF

J: TRBJ2-3
size: once
V: TRBV7-2
D: .
DNA: TGTGCCAGCAGCTTAGGACTGAGCACAGATACGCAGTATTTT
CDR3: CASSLGLSTDTQYF

J: TRBJ2-1
size: .
V: TRBV20-1
D: .
DNA: TGCAGTGCTAGTGCGACAGGATGGTTAAATGAGCAGTTCTTC
CDR3: CSASATGWLNEQFF

J: TRBJ2-1
size: .
V: TRBV27
D: TRBD1
DNA: TGTGCCAGCAAATACCCCGGGACAGGGGATGAGCAGTTCTTC
CDR3: CASKYPGTGDEQFF

J: TRBJ1-5
size: .
V: TRBV7-2
D: .
DNA: TGTGCCAGCAGCTTAGGCGAGGCGGGGATCAATCAGCCCCAGCATTTT
CDR3: CASSLGEAGINQPQHF

J: TRBJ1-2
size: .
V: TRBV28
D: TRBD1
DNA: TGTGCCAGCAGTTCGGGACAGGGCGAGCGTGGCTACACCTTC
CDR3: CASSSGQGERGYTF

J: TRBJ2-7
size: .
V: TRBV7-2
D: TRBD2
DNA: TGTGCCAGCGGCGGGGCTAGCGGGTTAGAGCAGTACTTC
CDR3: CASGGASGLEQYF

J: TRBJ2-2
size: .
V: TRBV18
D: .
DNA: TGTGCCAGCTCACCGACGCGGGGGACACCAGCGTGGGCCGGGGAGCTGTTTTTT
CDR3: CASSPTRGTPAWAGELFF

J: TRBJ2-3
size: .
V: TRBV15
D: .
DNA: TGTGCCACCAGCACCTCCCAGGCCCACCAAAGCACAGATACGCAGTATTTT
CDR3: CATSTSQAHQSTDTQYF

J: TRBJ1-6
size: .
V: TRBV30
D: TRBD1
DNA: TGTGCCTGGGCGGGACAGGGGATTTCACCCCTCCACTTT
CDR3: CAWAGQGISPLHF

J: TRBJ1-5
size: .
V: TRBV19
D: .
DNA: TGTGCCAGTAGTGATCCGGGACAACCACGCAATCAGCCCCAGCATTTT
CDR3: CASSDPGQPRNQPQHF

J: TRBJ1-2
size: .
V: TRBV6-5
D: .
DNA: TGTGCCAGCAGTTACGGCAGGGAAACGGGCTACACCTTC
CDR3: CASSYGRETGYTF

J: TRBJ1-4
size: .
V: TRBV18
D: TRBD1
DNA: TGTGCCAGCTCCCCGGGACAGAATAATGAAAAACTGTTTTTT
CDR3: CASSPGQNNEKLFF

J: TRBJ2-2
size: once
V: TRBV28
D: TRBD1
DNA: TGTGCCAGCAGTTCCCCATGGGGACAGGGGTGGGGAACCGGGGAGCTGTTTTTT
CDR3: CASSSPWGQGWGTGELFF

J: TRBJ2-7
size: .
V: TRBV24-1
D: .
DNA: TGTGCCACCAGTGATTCCAGCGGCGAGCAGTACTTC
CDR3: CATSDSSGEQYF

J: TRBJ1-6
size: .
V: TRBV6-2/TRBV6-3
D: TRBD1
DNA: TGTGCCAGCAGTTACCGGGACAGGGTTCTAACCTATAATTCACCCCTCCACTTT
CDR3: CASSYRDRVLTYNSPLHF

J: TRBJ1-2
size: .
V: TRBV20-1
D: TRBD1
DNA: TGCAGTGCTAGTACCGGGACAGGGTCTGGCTACACCTTC
CDR3: CSASTGTGSGYTF

J: TRBJ2-2
size: .
V: TRBV9
D: TRBD1
DNA: TGTGCCAGCTCGGACAGGGATTTCCCTGCTAACACCGGGGAGCTGTTTTTT
CDR3: CASSDRDFPANTGELFF

J: TRBJ1-5
size: .
V: TRBV27
D: TRBD1
DNA: TGTGCCAGCAGTTTACTCTCGACAGGGGGTCACCAGCATTTT
CDR3: CASSLLSTGGHQHF

J: TRBJ1-1
size: .
V: TRBV3-1/TRBV3-2
D: .
DNA: TGTGCCAGCAGGGGGGGAACTGAAGCTTTCTTT
CDR3: CASRGGTEAFF

J: TRBJ1-5
size: .
V: TRBV2
D: .
DNA: TGTGCCAGCAGTGAACAGGGCGTCAATCAGCCCCAGCATTTT
CDR3: CASSEQGVNQPQHF

J: TRBJ1-2
size: .
V: TRBV7-9
D: .
DNA: TGTGCCAGCAGCTCAGAGATAACCTGGGGAGCTAACTATGGCTACACCTTC
CDR3: CASSSEITWGANYGYTF

J: TRBJ2-1
size: .
V: TRBV12-5
D: .
DNA: TGTGCTAGTGGACCCCAGGGAAATGAGCAGTTCTTC
CDR3: CASGPQGNEQFF

J: TRBJ1-2
size: .
V: TRBV4-1
D: TRBD1
DNA: TGCGCCAGCAGCCAGGAGGGACAGCCAGCCTCCTATGGCTACACCTTC
CDR3: CASSQEGQPASYGYTF

J: TRBJ1-1
size: .
V: TRBV19
D: .
DNA: TGTGCCAGTACCCCCACGGTGACAGCGCAAGCTTTCTTT
CDR3: CASTPTVTAQAFF

J: TRBJ2-1
size: .
V: TRBV7-2
D: .
DNA: TGTGCCAGCAGCTTAGCGCGCGGGGTGCCTTACAATGAGCAGTTCTTC
CDR3: CASSLARGVPYNEQFF

J: TRBJ2-4
size: once
V: TRBV2
D: .
DNA: TGTGCCAGCACCAGACGAGAAAGACGGAACCGGGGAAACATTCAGTACTTC
CDR3: CASTRRERRNRGNIQYF

J: TRBJ2-3
size: once
V: TRBV29-1
D: .
DNA: TGCAGCGTTGGAGGTCCGAATACGCAGTATTTT
CDR3: CSVGGPNTQYF

J: TRBJ2-3
size: once
V: TRBV7-9
D: .
DNA: TGTGCCAGCAGCCCGCGAAGAAACACAGATACGCAGTATTTT
CDR3: CASSPRRNTDTQYF

J: TRBJ1-5
size: .
V: TRBV30
D: .
DNA: TGTGCCTGGAGTTCCGGTAATCAGCCCCAGCATTTT
CDR3: CAWSSGNQPQHF

J: TRBJ1-1
size: few
V: TRBV6-5
D: TRBD1
DNA: TGTGCCAGCAGTCCGCTAGGGACAGAGAACACTGAAGCTTTCTTT
CDR3: CASSPLGTENTEAFF

J: TRBJ2-7
size: few
V: TRBV19
D: .
DNA: TGTGCCAGTAGTCTTGGCACAGGGTTCTACGAGCAGTACTTC
CDR3: CASSLGTGFYEQYF